This T cell receptor (beta chain) is from a study of T-cell memory formation after mild COVID-19. General study points: The pre-infection memory compartment contained some responding clones, suggesting cross-reactive memory joined.

In TCRdb, the 5' RACE reads were re-called with MiXCR into one record per CDR3 protein. The data contain 410,000 or so distinct CDR3 sequences, 20% to 30% of them seen just once; the ten biggest clones take up approximately 14%. This clonotype has a handful of counts. Its antigen remains unidentified. Germline-derived CDR1 and CDR2 are LNHNV and YYDKDF (reference sequence). J was trimmed by 1 base and V by 1 base; bases with no gene match: 0. The CDR3 totals 15 residues. V gene TRBV15 combines with J gene TRBJ2-5; 10 bases match TRBD2. Input material: PBMCs or a T cell subset sorted from them (not recorded which). The source is an adult woman who had mild COVID-19 (a few samples of this study predate the infection). Cell type and time point are not known. As DNA, the CDR3 is TGTGCCACCAGCAGAGGGACTAGCGGCCAAGAGACCCAGTACTTC. Translation gives CATSRGTSGQETQYF. Supplemented by reference TRBV15 and TRBJ2-5, the full variable domain reads DAMVIQNPRYQVTQFGKPVTLSCSQTLNHNVMYWYQQKSSQAPKLLFHYYDKDFNNEADTPDNFQSRRPNTSFCFLDIRSPGLGDTAMYLCATSRGTSGQETQYFGPGTRLLVL.